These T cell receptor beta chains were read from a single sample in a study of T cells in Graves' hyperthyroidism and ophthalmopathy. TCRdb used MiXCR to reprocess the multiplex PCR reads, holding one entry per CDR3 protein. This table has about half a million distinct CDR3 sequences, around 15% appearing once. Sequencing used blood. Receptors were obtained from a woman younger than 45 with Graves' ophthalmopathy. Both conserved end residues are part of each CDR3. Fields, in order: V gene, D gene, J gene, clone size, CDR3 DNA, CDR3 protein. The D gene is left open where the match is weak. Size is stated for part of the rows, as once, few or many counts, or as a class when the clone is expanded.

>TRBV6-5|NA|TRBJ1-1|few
TGTGCCAGCAGTTACGCCGAAGGGGCTTTCTTT
CASSYAEGAFF
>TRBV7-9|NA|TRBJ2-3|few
TGTGCCAGCAGCTTAGTGAGCCCTAGCACAGATACGCAGTATTTT
CASSLVSPSTDTQYF
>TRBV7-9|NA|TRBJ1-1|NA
TGTGCCAGCAGCCCGGGCCCACTGGGCACTGAAGCTTTCTTT
CASSPGPLGTEAFF
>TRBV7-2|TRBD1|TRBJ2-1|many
TGTGCCAGCAGCTTAGGACAGGGCACCGACAATGAGCAGTTCTTC
CASSLGQGTDNEQFF
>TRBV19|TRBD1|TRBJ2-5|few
TGTGCCAGTAGTTCGGGACAGGGCGGTGGGCAAGAGACCCAGTACTTC
CASSSGQGGGQETQYF
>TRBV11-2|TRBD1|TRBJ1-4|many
TGTGCCAGCAGCAGGGGACAGCTTAATGAAAAACTGTTTTTT
CASSRGQLNEKLFF
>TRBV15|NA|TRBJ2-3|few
TGTGCCACCAGCAGCCAGGGTAACACAGATACGCAGTATTTT
CATSSQGNTDTQYF
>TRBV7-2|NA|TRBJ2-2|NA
TGTGCCAGCAGCGAGACTACTCTGTCCGGGGAGCTGTTTTTT
CASSETTLSGELFF
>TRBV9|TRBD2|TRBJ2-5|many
TGTGCCAGCAGCGGAAGACTAGCGGGTAGGGAGACCCAGTACTTC
CASSGRLAGRETQYF
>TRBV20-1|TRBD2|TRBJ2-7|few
TGCAGTGCTAGAGATTTAGCGGGAGGGTTCTACGAGCAGTACTTC
CSARDLAGGFYEQYF
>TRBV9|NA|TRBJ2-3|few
TGTGCCAGCAGCGTCCAGAGGGGCGGGATACTTACGACAGATACGCAGTATTTT
CASSVQRGGILTTDTQYF
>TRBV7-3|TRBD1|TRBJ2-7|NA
TGTGCCAGCAGCCCCCGAGGACAGGGCGCCTACGAGCAGTACTTC
CASSPRGQGAYEQYF
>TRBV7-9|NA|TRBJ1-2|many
TGTGCCAGCAGCTTAGGCCAAAATGGCTACACCTTC
CASSLGQNGYTF
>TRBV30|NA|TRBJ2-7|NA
TGTGCCTGGAGTGTGGGCAAGCCCCTAAACTACGAGCAGTACTTC
CAWSVGKPLNYEQYF
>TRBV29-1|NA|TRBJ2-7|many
TGCAGCGTTGAATGGGGCGCCGAGCAGTACTTC
CSVEWGAEQYF
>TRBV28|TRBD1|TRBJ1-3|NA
TGTGCCAGCAGTTACCAGGGGGCGGTGCACACCATATATTTT
CASSYQGAVHTIYF
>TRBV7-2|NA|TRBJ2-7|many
TGTGCCAGCAGCTTAAGCTGGGAACGGTACGAGCAGTACTTC
CASSLSWERYEQYF
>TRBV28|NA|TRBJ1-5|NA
TGTGCCAGCAGTTTTTTTGCAGGGTTCAATCAGCCCCAGCATTTT
CASSFFAGFNQPQHF
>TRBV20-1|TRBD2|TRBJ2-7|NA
TGCAGTGCTATGGAGGGTCTAGCGGGAGCCCTCTACGAGCAGTACTTC
CSAMEGLAGALYEQYF
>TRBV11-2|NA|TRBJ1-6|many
TGTGCCAGCAGCTCCGCCGGGGGGCGGTCACCCCTCCACTTT
CASSSAGGRSPLHF
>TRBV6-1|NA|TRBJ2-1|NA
TGTGCCAGCAGGACCCTGAGGGGCTCCTACAATGAGCGGTTCTTC
CASRTLRGSYNERFF
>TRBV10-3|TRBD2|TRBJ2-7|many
TGTGCCATCAGTGGACTAGCGGGAGTGGAAGAGCAGTACTTC
CAISGLAGVEEQYF
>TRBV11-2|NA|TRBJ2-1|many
TGTGCCAGCAGCCCCGGGACTTACAATGAGCAGTTCTTC
CASSPGTYNEQFF
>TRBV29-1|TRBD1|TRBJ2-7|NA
TGCAGCGTTCACGGAGGGACAGGGTCCTACGAGCAGTACTTC
CSVHGGTGSYEQYF
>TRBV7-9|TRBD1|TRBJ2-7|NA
TGTGCCAGCACCGAGGGGACAGCCAAGCAGTACTTC
CASTEGTAKQYF
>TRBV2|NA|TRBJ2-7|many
TGTGCCAGCAGTGAAAATGTCGGGAGAGGCTACGAGCAGTACTTC
CASSENVGRGYEQYF
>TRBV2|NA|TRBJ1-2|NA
TGTGCCAGCCCTCGGGTGTTCAACTATGGCTACACCTTC
CASPRVFNYGYTF
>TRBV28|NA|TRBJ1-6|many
TGTGCCAGCAGATCATCCGAGTGGGGAAGGGGTTCACCCCTCCACTTT
CASRSSEWGRGSPLHF
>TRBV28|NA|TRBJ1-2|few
TGTGCCAGCAGTTTCTGGACGGGGGGGGCCTATGGCTACACCTTC
CASSFWTGGAYGYTF
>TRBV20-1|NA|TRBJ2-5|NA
TGCAGTGCTAGAGATGTGGCGGGATGGGACCAAGAGACCCATTACTTC
CSARDVAGWDQETHYF